The present entry profiles one T cell receptor (beta chain) with its context. There is no known antigen for this receptor. No base quality values were provided; no much bigger clone lies one nucleotide off. Sequencing of TCRB CDR3 was done on genomic DNA with the immunoSEQ assay. For the original study's pipeline: Patient CD8+ clones larger than 1% were compared against published virus-specific TCRB sequences, and only a few matched. Analyses were restricted to productive TCRB rearrangements. Clonality was expressed as a Shannon entropy-based productive clonality index, with each clone defined by a unique TCRB CDR3 sequence. To calculate repertoire overlap between two samples, the template counts of each clone were considered relative to each sample's total templates. V-gene usage measured by flow cytometry correlated with TCRB sequencing V-gene usage, with a Spearman r of 0.61. Not all clones reach the TCRdb copy of this immuneACCESS table, which keeps in-frame sequences only. Checked studies attribute under half of the gap to unresolved V genes and leave the rest unexplained. V and J calls and clone size are those listed in that table; D and trimming were worked out from the DNA. This sample comprises fewer than 25,000 clones, nearly 80% of them detected only once. Approximately 11% of the sample lies in the top ten.

The V end loses 5 bases and the J end loses 4 bases, and a stretch of 10 bases separates them. Measured from the cysteine to the phenylalanine, the CDR3 is 13 residues long. Of the read, only the CDR3 DNA is kept; its 39 bases are in frame from base 1. Sequences LNHDA (CDR1) and SQIVND (CDR2) are obtained from the germline V gene (reference sequence). These data originate in a study of somatic mutations in cytotoxic T cells in rheumatoid arthritis (dated by TCRdb to about 2017). With regard to the full study: Before any treatment started and right after they were diagnosed, patients gave peripheral blood samples (approximately 27 ml EDTA). Whether expanded CD8+ T-cell clones in untreated, newly diagnosed rheumatoid arthritis carry somatic mutations was the study question, and clonality was characterized with TCRB deep sequencing. Sorted V beta1+ cells also underwent TCRB sequencing, and some V beta antibody-stained T-cell populations were flow-sorted at nearly 100% purity on a FACSAria II or Sony SH800. Patients and controls did not essentially differ in median age, which was nearly identical between the groups. TCRB deep sequencing was performed for approximately 61 rheumatoid arthritis patients and around 22 healthy controls. The research as a whole found: Several identical CD8+ TCRB sequences were found in both blood and synovial fluid, and in about an eighth of the 65 patients the largest CD8+ clone exceeded 20% of CD8+ cells. The slight underrepresentation of TRBV07 in patients was not corrected for multiple comparisons. Viral specificity could not be ruled out by absence from virus-specific databases, and the antigen targets of the expanded CD8+ clones remained unknown. CD8+ T-cell clonality in rheumatoid arthritis patients was not significantly different from that in age-matched healthy controls. An increase of CD8+ clonality with age was seen in patients (Spearman r ~ 0.51) but not in healthy controls.

Positive magnetic bead selection on an AutoMACS was used to isolate CD4+ and CD8+ cells, with flow cytometry used to check purity. A TCR V beta antibody panel was used in flow cytometry to screen first for clonal expansions, which were then characterized by TCRB deep sequencing of sorted CD8+ fractions. Peripheral blood mononuclear cells were obtained using density gradient separation with Ficoll-Paque PLUS. Nucleospin Tissue or Tissue XS kits were used to extract DNA from CD4-enriched, CD8-enriched or PBMC samples, and a Qubit 2.0 fluorometer was used for quantification. The sequence was obtained from an adult with rheumatoid arthritis. The chain is encoded by TRBV19 joined to TRBJ2-3; the D gene is unclear. The sample consisted of CD8+ T cells sorted from blood. The DNA reads TGTGCCAGTAGTGCCGACGGTCCAGATACGCAGTATTTT. This encodes CASSADGPDTQYF.